What follows are 32 T cell receptor beta chains derived from one specimen sequenced in a study of CD8+CD57+ T cells in acquired aplastic anemia (dated by TCRdb to 2016 to 2019). Instrument used: Illumina HiSeq 2000. Genomic DNA was used as template for profiling of TCR beta VDJ combinations and CDR3 sequences. In TCRdb, the public reads were trimmed at Q25 with fastp and aligned with MiXCR, with productive beta chains retained. Each CDR3 protein gets just one entry, which takes the most common genes and DNA from the rows behind it. This sample has approximately 200,000 distinct CDR3 sequences in its table, and over 60% of those were observed once. Clones ranked in the top ten supply approximately 30% of the sample. Material for sequencing was sorted CD4+, CD8+, or CD8+CD57+ T cells (not recorded which) from PBMCs. The origin of the receptors is a human donor in good health.

This clonotype came up many times. The chain recombines TRBV6-2 or TRBV6-3 with TRBJ1-2, with D hard to call. The germline CDR1 and CDR2 sequences are MNHEY and SVGEGT. V was trimmed by 6 bases and J by 6 bases, leaving 14 bases between them. This CDR3 is built from 13 residues. CDR3 region: CASSLIANNGYTF. The CDR3 DNA follows: TGTGCCAGCAGCCTTATAGCGAACAATGGCTACACCTTC.

This clonotype was counted once. This chain connects TRBV12-3 or TRBV12-4 to TRBJ1-2; TRBD1 matches at 9 bases. This CDR3 has 14 residues. V was clipped by 5 bases and J by 4 bases; unmatched bases: 5. In DNA form, the CDR3 reads TGTGCCAGCAGTGGACAGGGGCTGGGCTATGGCTACACCTTC. Translating gives CASSGQGLGYGYTF.

This clonotype is a singleton in its sample. One end of the junction is discordant with germline, which a read error may explain. The J gene is TRBJ1-1, the V gene TRBV9; tentatively, D is TRBD1 (6 bases). The germline gives CDR1 SGDLS, CDR2 YYNGEE. The CDR3 covers 18 residues. CDR3 sequence reads: CASSPQVDRSYMNTEAFF. As DNA, the CDR3 is TGCGCCAGCAGCCCTCAAGTCGACAGGTCCTATATGAACACTGAAGCTTTCTTT.

As to this clonotype: A much bigger clone sits one base away, suggesting this may be a read error. The gene calls are TRBV6-2 or TRBV6-3 and TRBJ2-7; D is undetermined. The CDR3 extends over 11 amino acids. CDR1 is MNHEY, CDR2 SVGEGT, per germline. Here the CDR3 DNA reads TGTGCCAGCAGTTACGAATACGGGCAGTACTTC. Residues: CASSYEYGQYF.

About this clonotype: A much larger clone differs from this one at a single base, so this may be a read error. The chain uses TRBV10-3 and TRBJ1-2, with a possible D match to TRBD1 (5 bases). V gave up 10 bases and J gave up 5 bases, with 23 bases separating them. The CDR3 spans 15 residues. Germline V gene lookup returns CDR1 ENHRY and CDR2 SYGVKD. The CDR3 sequence: CASGRQNHYGYGYTF. The CDR3, as DNA: TGTGCCAGCGGGAGACAGAACCATTATGGATATGGCTACACCTTC.

The V and J genes are TRBV9 and TRBJ2-3; no clear D gene. V was cut by 4 bases and J by 11 bases, with 14 bases left in between. The CDR3 has 12 residues. The germline V gene encodes CDR1 SGDLS and CDR2 YYNGEE. CDR3 DNA: TGTGCCAGCAGCCCTGCCCCTTTTGAGCAGTATTTT. As protein: CASSPAPFEQYF.

This clonotype was recorded at least ten times. The chain employs TRBV19 and TRBJ1-1; the match to TRBD1 covers 7 bases. Germline CDR1 is LNHDA and CDR2 is SQIVND (reference sequence). The V segment lost 5 bases and the J segment 1 base; nucleotides outside the gene matches: 1. The CDR3 length is 13 residues. In nucleotides, the CDR3 is TGTGCCAGTAGTTCAGGGGGGAACACTGAAGCTTTCTTT. It codes for CASSSGGNTEAFF.

About this clonotype itself: The junction departs from germline at one end; a sequencing error may be responsible. This sequence joins TRBV6-5 and TRBJ1-2; unclear D gene. Per germline, CDR1 MNHEY and CDR2 SVGAGI. The length of the CDR3 is 14 residues. For the CDR3, the DNA is TGTGCCAGCAGTTACTCGACTCCGGTCAATGGCTACGCCTTC. Translating gives CASSYSTPVNGYAF.

V usage is TRBV10-3 and J usage is TRBJ2-1; D remains ambiguous. Trimming took off 0 bases at V and 6 bases at J, with 12 bases between the two ends. Germline loops: CDR1 ENHRY, CDR2 SYGVKD. The CDR3 totals 15 residues. CDR3 sequence: CAISESVGLSNEQFF. CDR3 DNA: TGTGCCATCAGTGAGTCTGTTGGGTTGAGCAATGAGCAGTTCTTC.

This clonotype was recorded many times. The V and J genes are TRBV14 and TRBJ2-5; D unclear. From germline, CDR1 is SGHDN and CDR2 FVKESK. This CDR3 has 15 amino acids. V was shortened by 1 base and J by 1 base, with 10 bases between the two germline ends. CDR3 sequence reads: CASSQAPGVQETQYF. The CDR3 DNA follows: TGTGCCAGCAGCCAAGCCCCCGGAGTCCAAGAGACCCAGTACTTC.

The chain recombines TRBV10-3 with TRBJ2-7; TRBD1 matches 12 bases. The germline gives CDR1 ENHRY, CDR2 SYGVKD. This CDR3 is built from 16 residues. Trimming at V came to 3 bases and at J to 5 bases, leaving 8 bases not matched to a gene. CDR3 nucleotide sequence: TGTGCCATCAGTGACCCTATGGGACAGGGGGCTGACGAGCAGTACTTC. Translated, it gives CAISDPMGQGADEQYF.

This clonotype was picked up a small number of times. The chain is built from TRBV7-8 and TRBJ1-6; D ambiguous. CDR3 length equals 13 residues. V gave up 3 bases and J gave up 14 bases, with 14 bases separating them. Germline V gene data show CDR1 as SGHVS and CDR2 as FQNEAQ. The CDR3 loop reads CASSLRDSQALHF. The CDR3, as DNA: TGTGCCAGCAGCTTGCGGGATAGTCAGGCCCTCCACTTT.

This clonotype was counted many times. The chain combines TRBV7-6 with TRBJ1-1; 8 bases fit TRBD1. This CDR3 comprises 19 residues. V was clipped by 1 base and J by 3 bases; unmatched bases: 16. Germline V CDR1 and CDR2: SGHVS, FNYEAQ. The CDR3 loop reads CASSLEWGGTGLGDTEAFF. CDR3 coding DNA: TGTGCCAGCAGCTTAGAGTGGGGAGGGACAGGCCTAGGGGACACTGAAGCTTTCTTT.

The chain recombines TRBV20-1 with TRBJ2-6; 8 bases map to TRBD1. The CDR3 extends over 19 amino acids. CDR1 and CDR2 from the germline V gene are DFQATT and SNEGSKA (reference sequence). Trimming removed 1 base from V and 0 bases from J; junction bases left unmatched: 11. CDR3 coding DNA: TGCAGTGCTAGAGCGGATCACGACAGGGGAAGCTCTGGGGCCAACGTCCTGACTTTC. Translation: CSARADHDRGSSGANVLTF.

V usage is TRBV28 and J usage is TRBJ2-5; D not resolved. The CDR3 sequence is 12 residues long. V was shortened by 3 bases and J by 2 bases, with 4 bases between the two germline ends. Germline V gene sequence: CDR1 MDHEN, CDR2 SYDVKM. CDR3 DNA sequence: TGTGCCAGCAGTTTCCAGCAAGAGACCCAGTACTTC. The encoded protein is CASSFQQETQYF. Combining the CDR3 with reference TRBV28 and TRBJ2-5 gives the whole variable domain DVKVTQSSRYLVKRTGEKVFLECVQDMDHENMFWYRQDPGLGLRLIYFSYDVKMKEKGDIPEGYSVSREKKERFSLILESASTNQTSMYLCASSFQQETQYFGPGTRLLVL.

The chain couples TRBV6-2 or TRBV6-3 to TRBJ2-3; 7 bases are shared with TRBD1. The CDR3 consists of 13 residues. Germline V gives CDR1 MNHEY, CDR2 SVGEGT. The J segment lost 4 bases and the V segment lost 6 bases, leaving 4 bases of the junction unmatched. The CDR3 region is CASRSTGADTQYF. In DNA form, the CDR3 reads TGTGCCAGCAGAAGCACAGGGGCAGATACGCAGTATTTT.

This clonotype came up many times. V gene TRBV9 combines with J gene TRBJ2-1, with D perhaps being TRBD1 or TRBD2 (5 bases each). This CDR3 is 15 amino acids long. Germline CDR1 reads SGDLS; CDR2 reads YYNGEE. Between the trimmed V and J ends, which lost 0 bases and 8 bases, there was a span of 15 bases. The CDR3 spells CASSVAGRTIDEQFF. The CDR3 DNA follows: TGTGCCAGCAGCGTAGCGGGACGGACGATTGATGAGCAGTTCTTC. The variable domain in full, completed from reference TRBV9 and TRBJ2-1, reads DSGVTQTPKHLITATGQRVTLRCSPRSGDLSVYWYQQSLDQGLQFLIQYYNGEERAKGNILERFSAQQFPDLHSELNLSSLELGDSALYFCASSVAGRTIDEQFFGPGTRLTVL.

This clonotype showed up just once. The rearrangement joins TRBV7-4 to TRBJ2-3; 11 nucleotides agree with TRBD2. The CDR3 runs 16 residues. The junction had 10 bases not matched to a gene; V was cut back by 6 bases and J by 5 bases. Germline loops: CDR1 SGHVT, CDR2 SQSDAQ. The CDR3 DNA reads as TGTGCCAGCAGAGCAACGACTAGCGGGGATTTAGATACGCAGTATTTT. This gives the protein CASRATTSGDLDTQYF. The whole variable domain, remainder taken from reference TRBV7-4 and TRBJ2-3, is GAGVSQSPRYKVAKRGRDVALRCDSISGHVTLYWYRQTLGQGSEVLTYSQSDAQRDKSGRPSGRFSAERPERSVSTLKIQRTEQGDSAVYLCASRATTSGDLDTQYFGPGTRLTVL.

This clonotype was counted between two and nine times. This sequence may be a read error, since a much larger clone differs from it by one base. Given the absence of the conserved phenylalanine or tryptophan at the CDR3 end, a read error is likely. V is TRBV6-1 and J is TRBJ1-2, with a weak D call TRBD1 (5 bases). V was pared by 3 bases and J by 6 bases, with 14 bases between. The CDR3 has 14 residues. From germline, CDR1 is MNHNS and CDR2 SASEGT. CDR3 sequence reads: CASSDPGVWNGYTL. The CDR3 nucleotides read TGTGCCAGCAGTGACCCGGGGGTTTGGAATGGCTACACCCTC.

This clonotype was counted a few times. This chain links TRBV24-1 with TRBJ2-7, with a possible D match to TRBD1 (7 bases). V was trimmed by 4 bases and J by 5 bases, leaving 14 bases between them. The CDR3 contains 14 residues. CDR1 is KGHDR, CDR2 SFDVKD, per germline. The CDR3 DNA sequence: TGTGCCACCAGTGACCCTGCAGGGGGGAACGAGCAGTACTTC. Translated, it gives CATSDPAGGNEQYF.

This chain links TRBV25-1 with TRBJ2-1, with TRBD1 matching over 9 bases. CDR3 length equals 16 residues. V was clipped by 6 bases and J by 1 base; unmatched bases: 7. Germline V gives CDR1 MGHDK, CDR2 SYGVNS. As DNA, the CDR3 is TGTGCCAGCAGGTACAGGGGGCGCGGGTCCTACAATGAGCAGTTCTTC. Translating it yields CASRYRGRGSYNEQFF.

This clonotype came up many times. The chain uses TRBV7-9 and TRBJ1-6; D not resolved. This CDR3 has 15 amino acids. Germline V gene lookup returns CDR1 SEHNR and CDR2 FQNEAQ (reference sequence). Trimming shortened V by 0 bases and J by 10 bases, and 13 bases separated the two germline ends. The CDR3 region is CASSLAEWLDSPLHF. In DNA form, the CDR3 reads TGTGCCAGCAGCTTAGCGGAGTGGCTGGACTCACCCCTCCACTTT.

This rearrangement joins TRBV2 to TRBJ1-6; D is uncertain. Germline values: CDR1 SNHLY, CDR2 FYNNEI. This CDR3 has 19 amino acids. Deletions cut 5 bases from V and 7 bases from J, with 27 bases between. Here the CDR3 DNA reads TGTGCCAGCAGTCCCGCTCTTGAGGGAACCCTTCTATTGAATTCACCCCTCCACTTT. The encoded protein is CASSPALEGTLLLNSPLHF.

This clonotype was observed once. The chain combines TRBV9 with TRBJ1-1; D is unclear. V was clipped by 0 bases and J by 5 bases, with 17 bases between them. The CDR3 covers 16 residues. Germline lookup yields CDR1 SGDLS and CDR2 YYNGEE. The DNA of the CDR3 is TGTGCCAGCAGCGTAGTGACCCGCTCAGGAGGTACTGAAGCTTTCTTT. It codes for CASSVVTRSGGTEAFF.

The CDR3 region is CASSFATTSGETQYF. The CDR3 region has the DNA TGTGCCAGCAGCTTCGCCACGACTAGCGGAGAGACCCAGTACTTC. The chain carries TRBV7-9 and TRBJ2-5; 9 bases are a match to TRBD2. V lost 3 bases and J lost 4; bases outside the gene matches: 6. The CDR3 is made up of 15 amino acids. Germline CDR1 and CDR2: SEHNR and FQNEAQ (reference sequence).

The chain joins TRBV7-8 to TRBJ2-3; no firm D call. Trimming removed 0 bases at V and 1 base at J, with 5 bases between. The germline CDR1 and CDR2 sequences are SGHVS and FQNEAQ. The CDR3 has 14 amino acids. The CDR3 here is CASSLAARTDTQYF. CDR3 bases: TGTGCCAGCAGCTTAGCGGCCCGCACAGATACGCAGTATTTT.

This clonotype was seen only a few times. The chain links TRBV29-1 to TRBJ1-1, with 8 nucleotides matching TRBD1. Germline V gene lookup returns CDR1 SQVTM and CDR2 ANQGSEA. V lost 7 bases and J lost 1; bases outside the gene matches: 2. The CDR3 consists of 12 residues. This CDR3 is CSGDRGNTEAFF. CDR3 nucleotides: TGCAGCGGTGACAGGGGGAACACTGAAGCTTTCTTT.

The rearrangement joins TRBV6-5 to TRBJ1-5; D unclear. Germline CDR1 is MNHEY and CDR2 is SVGAGI. The germline V and J ends were trimmed by 6 bases and 2 bases, with 8 bases remaining between them. CDR3 length: 13 amino acids. The CDR3 here is CASSGYGNQPQHF. CDR3 DNA: TGTGCCAGCAGCGGGTATGGCAATCAGCCCCAGCATTTT.

This clonotype has ten or more counts. The chain joins TRBV9 to TRBJ1-1; 8 positions agree with TRBD1. CDR3 length: 13 amino acids. V was pared by 3 bases and J by 5 bases, with 3 bases of the junction left unmatched. Germline loops: CDR1 SGDLS, CDR2 YYNGEE. CDR3 nucleotides: TGTGCCAGCAGCGATGGACAGGGAACTGAAGCTTTCTTT. Protein: CASSDGQGTEAFF.

V usage is TRBV20-1 and J usage is TRBJ1-2; D might be TRBD1 (5 bases). Trimming pared 4 bases from V and 5 bases from J, leaving 20 bases between. There are 15 residues in the CDR3. Germline CDR1 DFQATT, CDR2 SNEGSKA (reference sequence). CDR3 nucleotides: TGCAGTGCTATGAATCTTAAGGGGCCTATATATGGCTACACCTTC. It specifies CSAMNLKGPIYGYTF.

A remark on this clonotype: One junction end disagrees with the germline gene, perhaps due to a read error. The chain employs TRBV7-9 and TRBJ1-1; D call uncertain. This CDR3 has 9 residues. CDR1 is SEHNR, CDR2 FQNEAQ, per germline (reference sequence). This CDR3 is CASSPLSPF. The DNA of the CDR3 is TGTGCCAGCAGCCCATTGTCCCCCTTT.

The rearrangement joins TRBV19 to TRBJ1-3, with no clear D. The length of the CDR3 is 14 residues. V was shortened by 3 bases and J by 3 bases, with 9 bases between the two germline ends. Germline CDR1 reads LNHDA; CDR2 reads SQIVND (reference sequence). The CDR3 sequence is CASSMGTIGNTIYF. The CDR3 DNA is TGTGCCAGTAGTATGGGCACAATTGGAAACACCATATATTTT.